This TCR beta chain was captured in a study of chemoradiotherapy in HPV16-positive cancers. Study context: Candidate HPV-specific T-cell clones and common TCR motifs came from functional assays in a couple of HPV16-positive patients.

The CDR3 has 15 residues. The J segment lost 6 bases and the V segment lost 2 bases, leaving 10 bases of the junction unmatched. The germline V gene encodes CDR1 SGHTA and CDR2 FQGNSA. The assay was immunoSEQ multiplex PCR, and TCRdb's table has in-frame clones only and misses some. Seen here are 11,000 or so clones, 65% to 80% observed once, and the top ten hold around 7.8%. This clone was seen more than once but under ten times. The antigen remains undetermined. Repertoires were sampled repeatedly during chemoradiotherapy. Overall study results and limits: Non-HPV-specific T cells did not expand in tumors during treatment, whereas candidate HPV-specific clones and E7-related motifs did. Only a couple of HPV16-positive patients supplied the functional HPV-specificity definition.

This receptor was identified in a human donor with HPV-associated anogenital cancer. Sampling was conducted from a patient who underwent chemoradiotherapy. The gene calls are TRBV7-2 and TRBJ2-7, with TRBD1 matching over 7 bases. CDR3 amino acids: CASSLSAGGRFEQYF. DNA for the CDR3: TGTGCCAGCAGCTTATCGGCAGGGGGTAGGTTCGAGCAGTACTTC.